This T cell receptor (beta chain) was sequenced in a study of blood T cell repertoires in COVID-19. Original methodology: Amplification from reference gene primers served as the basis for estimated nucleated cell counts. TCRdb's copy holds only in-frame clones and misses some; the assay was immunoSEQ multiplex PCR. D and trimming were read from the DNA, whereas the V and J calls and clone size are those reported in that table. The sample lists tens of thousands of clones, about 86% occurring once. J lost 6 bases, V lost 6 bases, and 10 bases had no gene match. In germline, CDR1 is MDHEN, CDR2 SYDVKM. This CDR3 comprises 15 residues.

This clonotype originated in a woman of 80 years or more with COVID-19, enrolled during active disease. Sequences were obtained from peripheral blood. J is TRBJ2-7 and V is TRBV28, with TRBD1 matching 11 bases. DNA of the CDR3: TGTGCCAGCAGCCGTTGGGGGACAGGGGGTAGCGAGCAGTACTTC. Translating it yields CASSRWGTGGSEQYF.